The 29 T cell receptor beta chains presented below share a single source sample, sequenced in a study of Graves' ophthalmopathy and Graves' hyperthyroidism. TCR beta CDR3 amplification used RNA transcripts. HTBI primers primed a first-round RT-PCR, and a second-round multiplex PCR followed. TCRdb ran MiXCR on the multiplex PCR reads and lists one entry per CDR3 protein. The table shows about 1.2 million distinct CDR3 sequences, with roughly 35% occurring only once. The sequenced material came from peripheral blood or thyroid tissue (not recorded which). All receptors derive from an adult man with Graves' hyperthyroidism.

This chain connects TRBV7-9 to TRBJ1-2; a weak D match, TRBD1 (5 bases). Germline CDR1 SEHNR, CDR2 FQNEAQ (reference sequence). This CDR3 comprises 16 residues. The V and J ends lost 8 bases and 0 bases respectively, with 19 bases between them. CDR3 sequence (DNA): TGTGCCAGCCGTGTATCCTCCGGGACTTCTAACTATGGCTACACCTTC. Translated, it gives CASRVSSGTSNYGYTF. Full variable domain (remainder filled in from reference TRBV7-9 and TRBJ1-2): DTGVSQNPRHKITKRGQNVTFRCDPISEHNRLYWYRQTLGQGPEFLTYFQNEAQLEKSRLLSDRFSAERPKGSFSTLEIQRTEQGDSAMYLCASRVSSGTSNYGYTFGSGTRLTVV.

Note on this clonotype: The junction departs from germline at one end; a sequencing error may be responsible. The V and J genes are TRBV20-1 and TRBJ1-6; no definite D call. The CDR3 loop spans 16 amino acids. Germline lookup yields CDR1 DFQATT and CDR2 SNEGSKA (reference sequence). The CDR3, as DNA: TGCAGTGCTAGAGTGGGGTTTAGGTCCTATAATTCACCCATCCACTTT. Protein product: CSARVGFRSYNSPIHF.

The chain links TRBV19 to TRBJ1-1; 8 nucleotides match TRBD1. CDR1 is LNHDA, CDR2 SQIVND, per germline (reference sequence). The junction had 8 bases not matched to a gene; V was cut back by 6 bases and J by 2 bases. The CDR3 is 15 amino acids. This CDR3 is CASRPDRGLNTEAFF. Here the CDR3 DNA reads TGTGCCAGTAGGCCAGACAGGGGACTAAACACTGAAGCTTTCTTT. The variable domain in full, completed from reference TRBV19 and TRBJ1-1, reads DGGITQSPKYLFRKEGQNVTLSCEQNLNHDAMYWYRQDPGQGLRLIYYSQIVNDFQKGDIAEGYSVSREKKESFPLTVTSAQKNPTAFYLCASRPDRGLNTEAFFGQGTRLTVV.

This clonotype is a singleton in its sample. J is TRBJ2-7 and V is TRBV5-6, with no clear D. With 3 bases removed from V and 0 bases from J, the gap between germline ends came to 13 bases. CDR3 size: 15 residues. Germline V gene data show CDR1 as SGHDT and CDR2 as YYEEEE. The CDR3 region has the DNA TGTGCCAGCAGCTCGACTCTAAGGAGCTCCTACGAGCAGTACTTC. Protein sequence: CASSSTLRSSYEQYF.

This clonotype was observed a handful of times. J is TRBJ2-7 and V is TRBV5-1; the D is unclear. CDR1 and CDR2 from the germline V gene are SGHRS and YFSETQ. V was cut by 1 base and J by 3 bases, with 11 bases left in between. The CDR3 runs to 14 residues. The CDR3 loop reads CASSLYIFHYEQYF. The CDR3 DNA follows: TGCGCCAGCAGCTTGTATATTTTTCACTACGAGCAGTACTTC. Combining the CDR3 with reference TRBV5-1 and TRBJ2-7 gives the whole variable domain KAGVTQTPRYLIKTRGQQVTLSCSPISGHRSVSWYQQTPGQGLQFLFEYFSETQRNKGNFPGRFSGRQFSNSRSEMNVSTLELGDSALYLCASSLYIFHYEQYFGPGTRLTVT.

Here the CDR3 reads CAWSVGGGVQETQYF. For the CDR3, the DNA is TGTGCCTGGAGTGTAGGGGGAGGCGTCCAAGAGACCCAGTACTTC. The V and J genes are TRBV30 and TRBJ2-5; D possibly matches TRBD1 or TRBD2 (6 bases each). The CDR3 length is 15 residues. The germline V gene encodes CDR1 GTSNPN and CDR2 SVGIG (reference sequence). With 0 bases removed from V and 1 base from J, the gap between germline ends came to 12 bases.

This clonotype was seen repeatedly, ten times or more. In DNA, the CDR3 is TGTGCCACCAGCACAGGCGAGGGGGGACAGCTGAACTATGGCTACACCTTC. It translates to CATSTGEGGQLNYGYTF. V usage is TRBV15 and J usage is TRBJ1-2; TRBD1 aligns across 7 bases. The germline gives CDR1 LNHNV, CDR2 YYDKDF (reference sequence). CDR3 length: 17 amino acids. The V segment lost 4 bases and the J segment 2 bases; nucleotides outside the gene matches: 13.

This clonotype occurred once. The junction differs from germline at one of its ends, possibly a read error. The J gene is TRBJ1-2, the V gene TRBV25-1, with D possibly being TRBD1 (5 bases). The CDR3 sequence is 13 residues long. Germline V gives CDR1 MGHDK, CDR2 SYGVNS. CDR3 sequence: CAGSLGRANGYTF. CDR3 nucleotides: TGTGCCGGCAGTTTAGGCAGGGCCAATGGCTACACCTTC.

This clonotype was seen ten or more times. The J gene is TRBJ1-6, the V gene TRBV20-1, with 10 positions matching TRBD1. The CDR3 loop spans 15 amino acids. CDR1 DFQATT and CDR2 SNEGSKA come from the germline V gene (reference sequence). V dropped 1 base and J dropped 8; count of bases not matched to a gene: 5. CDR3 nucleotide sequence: TGCAGTGCTAGAGTCCCGACAGGGGGCCATTCACCCCTCCACTTT. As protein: CSARVPTGGHSPLHF.

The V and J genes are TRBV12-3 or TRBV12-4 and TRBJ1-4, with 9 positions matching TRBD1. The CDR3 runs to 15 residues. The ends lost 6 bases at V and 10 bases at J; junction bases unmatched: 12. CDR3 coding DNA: TGTGCCAGCAGGGTGGAACAGGGGGCTGATGGAAAACTGTTTTTT. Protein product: CASRVEQGADGKLFF.

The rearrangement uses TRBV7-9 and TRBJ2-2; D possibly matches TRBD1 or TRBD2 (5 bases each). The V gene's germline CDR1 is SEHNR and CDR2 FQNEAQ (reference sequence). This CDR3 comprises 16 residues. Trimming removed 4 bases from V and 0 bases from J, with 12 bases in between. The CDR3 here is CASSSRDGPNTGELFF. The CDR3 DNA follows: TGTGCCAGCAGCTCCCGGGACGGACCGAACACCGGGGAGCTGTTTTTT.

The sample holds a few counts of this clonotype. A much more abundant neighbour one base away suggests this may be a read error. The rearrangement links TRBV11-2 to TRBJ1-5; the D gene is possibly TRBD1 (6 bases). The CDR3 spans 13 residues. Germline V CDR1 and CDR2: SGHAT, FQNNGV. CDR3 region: CASSSRGGQPRHF. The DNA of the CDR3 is TGTGCCAGCAGCTCCAGGGGCGGCCAGCCCCGGCATTTT.

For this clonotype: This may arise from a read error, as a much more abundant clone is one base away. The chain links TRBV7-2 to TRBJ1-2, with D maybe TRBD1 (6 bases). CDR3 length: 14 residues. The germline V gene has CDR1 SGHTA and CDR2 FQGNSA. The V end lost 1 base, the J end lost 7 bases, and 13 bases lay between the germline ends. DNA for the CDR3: TGTGCCAGCAGCTTAGAGGGGGGGAGTTGTGGCTACACCTTC. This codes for CASSLEGGSCGYTF.

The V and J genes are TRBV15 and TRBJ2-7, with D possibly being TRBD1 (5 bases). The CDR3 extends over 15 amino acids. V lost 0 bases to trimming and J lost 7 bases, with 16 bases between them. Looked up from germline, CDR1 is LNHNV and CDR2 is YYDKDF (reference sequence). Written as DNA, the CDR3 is TGTGCCACCAGCAGAGACGGCGCCAGGGCGATAGAGCAGTACTTC. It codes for CATSRDGARAIEQYF.

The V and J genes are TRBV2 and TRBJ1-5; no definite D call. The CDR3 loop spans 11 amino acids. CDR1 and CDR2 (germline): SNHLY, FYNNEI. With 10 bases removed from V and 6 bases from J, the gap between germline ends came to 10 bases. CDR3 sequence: CATSDGQPQHF. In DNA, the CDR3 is TGTGCCACCAGCGACGGTCAGCCCCAGCATTTT.

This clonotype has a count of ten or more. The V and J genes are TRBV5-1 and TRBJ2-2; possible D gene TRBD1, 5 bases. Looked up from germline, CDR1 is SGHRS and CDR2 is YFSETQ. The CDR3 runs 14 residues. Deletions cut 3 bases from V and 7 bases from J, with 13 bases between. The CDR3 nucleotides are TGCGCCAGCAGCTGGGGCCAGGGAATCGGGGAGCTGTTTTTT. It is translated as CASSWGQGIGELFF.

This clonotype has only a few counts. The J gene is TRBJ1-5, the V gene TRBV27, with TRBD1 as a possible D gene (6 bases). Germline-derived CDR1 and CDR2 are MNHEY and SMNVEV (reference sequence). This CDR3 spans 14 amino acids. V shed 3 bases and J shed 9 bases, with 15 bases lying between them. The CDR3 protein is CASSFPQGGRPQHF. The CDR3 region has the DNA TGTGCCAGCAGTTTCCCACAGGGCGGCCGGCCCCAGCATTTT.

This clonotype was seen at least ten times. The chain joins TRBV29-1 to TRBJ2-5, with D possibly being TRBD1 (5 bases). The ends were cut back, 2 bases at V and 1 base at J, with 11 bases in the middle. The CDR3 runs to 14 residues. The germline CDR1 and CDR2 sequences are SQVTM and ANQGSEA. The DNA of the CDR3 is TGCAGCGTTGAATTTCGACAGCTCCAAGAGACCCAGTACTTC. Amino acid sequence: CSVEFRQLQETQYF.

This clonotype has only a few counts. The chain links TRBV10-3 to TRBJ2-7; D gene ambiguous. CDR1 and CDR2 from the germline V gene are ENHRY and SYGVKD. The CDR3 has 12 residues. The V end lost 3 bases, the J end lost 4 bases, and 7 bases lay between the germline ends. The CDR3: CAISDERYEQYF. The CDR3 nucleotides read TGTGCCATCAGTGATGAGCGATACGAGCAGTACTTC.

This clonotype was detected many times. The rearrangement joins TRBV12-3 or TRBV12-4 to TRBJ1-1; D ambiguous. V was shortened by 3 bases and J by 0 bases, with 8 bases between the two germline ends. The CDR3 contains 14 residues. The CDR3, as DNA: TGTGCCAGCAGTTTTACAAAGTTGAACACTGAAGCTTTCTTT. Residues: CASSFTKLNTEAFF.

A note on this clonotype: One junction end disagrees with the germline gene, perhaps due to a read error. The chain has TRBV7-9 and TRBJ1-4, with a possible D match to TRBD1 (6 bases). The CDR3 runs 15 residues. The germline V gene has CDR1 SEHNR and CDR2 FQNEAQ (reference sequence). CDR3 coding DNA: TGCGCCAGCAGCAGACTAGGGGGTCTTAATGAAAAACTGTTTTTT. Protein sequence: CASSRLGGLNEKLFF.

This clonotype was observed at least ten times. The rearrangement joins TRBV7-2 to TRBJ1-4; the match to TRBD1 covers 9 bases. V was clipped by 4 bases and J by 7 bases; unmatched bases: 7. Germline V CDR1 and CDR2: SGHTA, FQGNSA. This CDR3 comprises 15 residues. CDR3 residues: CASSSGQGRGEKLFF. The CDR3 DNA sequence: TGTGCCAGCAGCTCCGGACAGGGGAGAGGTGAAAAACTGTTTTTT.

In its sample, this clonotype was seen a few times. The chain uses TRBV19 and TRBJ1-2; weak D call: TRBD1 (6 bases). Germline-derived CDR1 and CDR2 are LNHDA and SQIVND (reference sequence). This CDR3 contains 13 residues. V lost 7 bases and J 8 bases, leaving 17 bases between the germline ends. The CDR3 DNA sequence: TGTGCCAGTAAAGCAGGGGCCCTTGGGGGCTACACCTTC. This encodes CASKAGALGGYTF.

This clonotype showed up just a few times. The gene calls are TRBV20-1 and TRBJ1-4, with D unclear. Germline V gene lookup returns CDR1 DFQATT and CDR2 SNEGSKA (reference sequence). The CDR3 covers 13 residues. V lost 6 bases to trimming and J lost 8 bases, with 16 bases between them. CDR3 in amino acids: CSARTLTGEKLFF. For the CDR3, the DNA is TGCAGTGCCCGGACCTTAACGGGGGAAAAACTGTTTTTT.

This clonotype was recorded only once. The CDR3 loop is CASSLTGPWDEQYF. The CDR3, as DNA: TGTGCCAGCAGCTTAACGGGACCCTGGGACGAGCAGTACTTC. The rearrangement uses TRBV11-2 and TRBJ2-7, with D perhaps being TRBD1 or TRBD2 (5 bases each). Germline CDR1 reads SGHAT; CDR2 reads FQNNGV. This CDR3 is built from 14 residues. V was clipped by 2 bases and J by 5 bases, with 13 bases between them.

The CDR3 region has the DNA TGCAGCGTTGAATACCGGGCGGGGGAGACCCAGTACTTC. Translation gives CSVEYRAGETQYF. This chain uses TRBV29-1 with TRBJ2-5; possibly TRBD2 for D (6 bases). V lost 2 bases, J lost 5 bases, and 12 bases lay in between. CDR3 length: 13 amino acids. Per germline, CDR1 SQVTM and CDR2 ANQGSEA.

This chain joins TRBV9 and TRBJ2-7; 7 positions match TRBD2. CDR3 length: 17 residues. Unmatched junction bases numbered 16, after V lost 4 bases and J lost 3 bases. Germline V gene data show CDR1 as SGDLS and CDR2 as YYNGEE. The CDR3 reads CASSQGLGAGPFYEQYF. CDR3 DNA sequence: TGTGCCAGCAGCCAAGGACTAGGGGCAGGGCCATTCTACGAGCAGTACTTC.

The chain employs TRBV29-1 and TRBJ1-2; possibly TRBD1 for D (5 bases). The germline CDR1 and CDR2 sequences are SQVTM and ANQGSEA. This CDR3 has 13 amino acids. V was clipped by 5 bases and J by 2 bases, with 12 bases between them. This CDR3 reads CSVLRRGNYGYTF. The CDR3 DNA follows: TGCAGCGTTCTACGACGGGGCAACTATGGCTACACCTTC. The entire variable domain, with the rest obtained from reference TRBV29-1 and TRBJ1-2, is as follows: SAVISQKPSRDICQRGTSLTIQCQVDSQVTMMFWYRQQPGQSLTLIATANQGSEATYESGFVIDKFPISRPNLTFSTLTVSNMSPEDSSIYLCSVLRRGNYGYTFGSGTRLTVV.

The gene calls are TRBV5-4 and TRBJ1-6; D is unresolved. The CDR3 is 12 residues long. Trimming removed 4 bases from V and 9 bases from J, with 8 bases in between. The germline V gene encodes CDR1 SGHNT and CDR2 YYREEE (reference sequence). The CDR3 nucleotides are TGTGCCAGCAGCCCGGATGGTTCACCCCTCCACTTT. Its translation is CASSPDGSPLHF.